The 3 T cell receptor beta chains given below trace back to one sample, sequenced in a study of blood T cell repertoires in COVID-19. Sequencing used immunoSEQ multiplex PCR; TCRdb keeps in-frame clones, though not all of them. This sample has 60,000 or so clones; 90% occur once, and the top ten carry more than 6.5%. Sequencing input: peripheral blood. The source of these receptors is a human donor with active COVID-19. The donor label of this sample is uncertain.

The chain joins TRBV28 to TRBJ2-2, with TRBD2 as a possible D gene (6 bases). The CDR3 consists of 15 residues. Germline V lookup: CDR1 MDHEN, CDR2 SYDVKM. V dropped 7 bases and J dropped 0 bases, with 12 bases sitting between them. The CDR3 coding sequence is TGTGCCAGCACCAAAGCGGGCCCGAACACCGGGGAGCTGTTTTTT. Its protein is CASTKAGPNTGELFF.

V and J are TRBV7-2 and TRBJ2-7, with TRBD2 identical over 8 bases. The length of the CDR3 is 15 residues. After removal of 8 bases from V and 3 bases from J, the junction contained 12 bases not matched to a gene. Germline values: CDR1 SGHTA, CDR2 FQGNSA. For the CDR3, the DNA is TGTGCCAGCCGGGGGGGAACAGGTTTGGACTACGAGCAGTACTTC. Amino acid sequence: CASRGGTGLDYEQYF.

This clone has only one observation. This chain joins TRBV27 and TRBJ2-3; 10 bases match TRBD2. Per the germline V gene, CDR1 is MNHEY and CDR2 is SMNVEV (reference sequence). J lost 4 bases, V lost 4 bases, and 14 bases had no gene match. The CDR3 loop spans 18 amino acids. CDR3 nucleotides: TGTGCCAGCAGTTCCCGGAGAAGCGGGAGGGCCGGGGCAGATACGCAGTATTTT. This gives the protein CASSSRRSGRAGADTQYF.